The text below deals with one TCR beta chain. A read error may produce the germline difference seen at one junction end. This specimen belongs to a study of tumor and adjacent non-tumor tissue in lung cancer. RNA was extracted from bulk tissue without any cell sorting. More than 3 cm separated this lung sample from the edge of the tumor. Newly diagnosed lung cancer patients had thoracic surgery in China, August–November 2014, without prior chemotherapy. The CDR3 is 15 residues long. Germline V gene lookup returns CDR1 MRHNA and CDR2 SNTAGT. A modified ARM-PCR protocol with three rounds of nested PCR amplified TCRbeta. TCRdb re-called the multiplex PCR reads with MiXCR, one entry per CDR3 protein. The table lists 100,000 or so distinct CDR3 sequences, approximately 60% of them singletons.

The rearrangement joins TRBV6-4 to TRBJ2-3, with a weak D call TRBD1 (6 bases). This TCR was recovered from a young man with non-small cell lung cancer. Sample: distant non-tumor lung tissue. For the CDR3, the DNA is TGTGTCAGCAGCGACTCGGGACAAGGCACAGATACGCAGTATTTT. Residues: CVSSDSGQGTDTQYF.